What follows describes a single T cell receptor beta chain. The source of the sample is a study of blood T cell repertoires in COVID-19. About the research overall: Acute-phase and convalescent COVID-19 samples originated in the United States, Italy and Spain. In each case, the material was cDNA or gDNA derived from T cells, B-cell-depleted T cells, or PBMCs.

Participant ages covered roughly 18 to 89 years across around 22 US areas. Cohort assignment relied on participant-reported clinical history. Profiled with immunoSEQ multiplex PCR; TCRdb holds only in-frame clones, not every one. The repertoire holds under 350,000 clones, with about nine tenths as singletons. This sequence originates from a woman aged 40 to 55 who had recovered from COVID-19. The sample taken for sequencing was PBMCs or T cells enriched from blood (not recorded which).

CDR3 amino acids: CASSQVVSGGGSFF. The CDR3 DNA reads TGTGCCAGCAGCCAAGTTGTATCCGGTGGAGGTTCTTTCTTT. The V call is TRBV3-1 (or the pseudogene TRBV3-2), the J call TRBJ1-1; D not certain. Germline loops: CDR1 LGHDT, CDR2 YNNKEL (reference sequence). With 1 base removed from V and 12 bases from J, the gap between germline ends came to 18 bases. CDR3 length: 14 residues.